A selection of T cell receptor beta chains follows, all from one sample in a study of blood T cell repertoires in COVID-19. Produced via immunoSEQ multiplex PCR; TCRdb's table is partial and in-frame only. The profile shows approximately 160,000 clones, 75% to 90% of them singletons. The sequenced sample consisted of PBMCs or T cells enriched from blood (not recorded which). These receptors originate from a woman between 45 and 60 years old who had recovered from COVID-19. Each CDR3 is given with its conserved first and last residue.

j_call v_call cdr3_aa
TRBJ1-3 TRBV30 CAWSVGSFLNSGNTIYF
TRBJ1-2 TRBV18 CASSPWGDGYTF
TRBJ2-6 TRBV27 CASSFGTGYSGANVLTF
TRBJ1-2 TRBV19 CATELGNYGYTF
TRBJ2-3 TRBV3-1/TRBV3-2 CASSQEDRVADTQYF
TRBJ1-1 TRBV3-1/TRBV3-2 CASSQYGSTEAFF
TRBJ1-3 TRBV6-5 CASNRGQGFGNTIYF
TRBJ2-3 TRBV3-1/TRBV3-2 CASSHPTGPDTQYF
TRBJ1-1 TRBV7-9 CASSLALWQGTEAFF
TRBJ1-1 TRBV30 CAWSGTGFSAFF
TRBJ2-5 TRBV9 CASSDRPGQVQETQYF
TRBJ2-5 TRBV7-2 CASSALAGWGETQYF
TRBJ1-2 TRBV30 CARTGVGNYGYTF
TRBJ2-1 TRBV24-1 CATSDSSGEQFF
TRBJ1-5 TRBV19 CASSTDRVNQPQHF
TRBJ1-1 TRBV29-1 CSGREGRAEAFF
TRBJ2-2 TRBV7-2 CASSFEASGTGELFF
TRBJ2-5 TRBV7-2 CASSLAVRETQYF
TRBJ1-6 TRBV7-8 CASSLISSGSRNSPLHF
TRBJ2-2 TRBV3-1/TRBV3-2 CASRPGLTTGELFF
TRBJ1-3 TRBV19 CASSVGPGNVRSGNTIYF
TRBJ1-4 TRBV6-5 CASSSLDRGRGEKLFF
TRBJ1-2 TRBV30 CACSAGYGYTF
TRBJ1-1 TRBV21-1 CASSKQTGPNTEAFF
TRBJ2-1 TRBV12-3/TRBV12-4 CASSRQGAWEQFF
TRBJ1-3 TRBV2 CASRAGHGGNTIYF